The 25 T cell receptor beta chains below come from one sample, sequenced in a study of T-cell reconstitution after alpha-beta-depleted transplantation in children. During its preparation, the TCRbeta library received unique molecular identifiers. One entry per CDR3 protein results from TCRdb running MiXCR on the PCR reads. The sample lists fewer than 750,000 distinct CDR3 sequences; under 25% were seen once. Sequences were derived from PBMCs, mostly from graft donor cells, sampled 360 days after TCRalphabeta/CD19-depleted stem cell transplant. The receptor set was obtained from a boy less than two years old who had a stem cell transplant for acute myeloid leukemia, so the T cells may come from the graft donor.

The chain carries TRBV11-2 and TRBJ1-6; D possibly corresponds to TRBD1 (5 bases). Germline V gives CDR1 SGHAT, CDR2 FQNNGV. The germline V and J ends were trimmed by 5 bases and 9 bases, with 29 bases remaining between them. The CDR3 loop spans 19 amino acids. Here the CDR3 DNA reads TGTGCCAGCAGCCGCGGGGCGGAGGGATGGGGACGGGATGGTTCACCCCTCCACTTT. Its protein is CASSRGAEGWGRDGSPLHF. Full variable domain (remainder filled in from reference TRBV11-2 and TRBJ1-6): EAGVAQSPRYKIIEKRQSVAFWCNPISGHATLYWYQQILGQGPKLLIQFQNNGVVDDSQLPKDRFSAERLKGVDSTLKIQPAKLEDSAVYLCASSRGAEGWGRDGSPLHFGNGTRLTVT.

This sequence joins TRBV15 and TRBJ2-7, with 7 nucleotides matching TRBD1. The CDR3 has 16 amino acids. From germline, CDR1 is LNHNV and CDR2 YYDKDF (reference sequence). J was trimmed by 3 bases and V by 0 bases; bases with no gene match: 8. CDR3 loop: CATSREGFRGSYEQYF. For the CDR3, the DNA is TGTGCCACCAGCAGAGAAGGATTCAGGGGGAGCTACGAGCAGTACTTC.

This clonotype has at least ten counts. The CDR3 is CASSPYQGNEVYNEQFF. The CDR3 DNA follows: TGTGCCAGCAGTCCGTATCAGGGTAACGAAGTCTACAATGAGCAGTTCTTC. The chain carries TRBV12-3 or TRBV12-4 and TRBJ2-1; TRBD1 might be the D (5 bases). V lost 5 bases and J lost 3, with 20 bases in between. This CDR3 spans 17 amino acids.

The sample holds many counts of this clonotype. The chain is built from TRBV20-1 and TRBJ2-7; TRBD2 matches at 9 bases. The CDR3 runs 15 residues. J was trimmed by 2 bases and V by 0 bases; bases with no gene match: 5. Germline V lookup: CDR1 DFQATT, CDR2 SNEGSKA (reference sequence). In nucleotides, the CDR3 is TGCAGTGCTAGAGACATAGCGGGGGCCCCCTACGAGCAGTACTTC. It translates to CSARDIAGAPYEQYF.

The gene calls are TRBV12-3 or TRBV12-4 and TRBJ2-4, with unresolved D. V lost 6 bases and J lost 0, with 12 bases in between. This CDR3 spans 15 amino acids. The CDR3 here is CASRNGGLAKNIQYF. The CDR3 nucleotides are TGTGCCAGCAGAAATGGCGGCCTAGCCAAAAACATTCAGTACTTC.

The rearrangement uses TRBV12-3 or TRBV12-4 and TRBJ2-7; weak D call: TRBD2 (6 bases). Trimming shortened V by 3 bases and J by 3 bases, and 27 bases separated the two germline ends. There are 19 residues in the CDR3. The CDR3 region is CASSFIGRGLQTFSYEQYF. The CDR3, as DNA: TGTGCCAGCAGTTTTATCGGAAGGGGACTCCAAACTTTTAGCTACGAGCAGTACTTC.

This clonotype showed up just a few times. V gene TRBV19 combines with J gene TRBJ2-7, with D possibly TRBD1 on 6 matching bases. Germline CDR1 is LNHDA and CDR2 is SQIVND (reference sequence). V gave up 5 bases and J gave up 4 bases, with 15 bases separating them. CDR3 length equals 14 residues. The CDR3 region has the DNA TGTGCCAGTAGTTCCACGGGTGGGACATACGAGCAGTACTTC. Translating gives CASSSTGGTYEQYF.

This chain uses TRBV29-1 with TRBJ2-6; D is possibly TRBD2 (7 bases). CDR3 length: 14 residues. Germline V gives CDR1 SQVTM, CDR2 ANQGSEA. The CDR3 nucleotides read TGCGCGGGGGCCCAGAGCTCTGGGGCCAACGTCCTGACTTTC. This gives the protein CAGAQSSGANVLTF. The whole variable domain, filled in from reference TRBV29-1 and TRBJ2-6, reads SAVISQKPSRDICQRGTSLTIQCQVDSQVTMMFWYRQQPGQSLTLIATANQGSEATYESGFVIDKFPISRPNLTFSTLTVSNMSPEDSSIYLCAGAQSSGANVLTFGAGSRLTVL.

This chain uses TRBV4-3 with TRBJ2-3, with D unclear. This CDR3 region has 14 residues. Germline V gene lookup returns CDR1 LGHNA and CDR2 YSLEER. The V and J ends lost 3 bases and 1 base respectively, with 8 bases between them. The CDR3 reads CASSHLGRTDTQYF. Here the CDR3 DNA reads TGCGCCAGCAGCCACCTGGGCCGCACAGATACGCAGTATTTT.

This clonotype came up many times. The chain recombines TRBV5-6 with TRBJ2-2, with 9 bases aligning to TRBD2. The V and J ends lost 0 bases and 4 bases, in that order; junction bases with no gene match: 4. This CDR3 is built from 16 residues. From germline, CDR1 is SGHDT and CDR2 YYEEEE. CDR3 loop: CASSLGLAGPTGELFF. The CDR3 DNA is TGTGCCAGCAGCTTGGGGCTAGCGGGGCCCACCGGGGAGCTGTTTTTT.

This clonotype counts as medium-sized (0.01 to 0.1%). This chain links TRBV7-7 with TRBJ2-5, with D hard to call. V lost 1 base, J lost 5 bases, and 8 bases lay in between. The V gene's germline CDR1 is SSHAT and CDR2 FNYEAQ (reference sequence). This CDR3 contains 13 residues. CDR3 residues: CASSLGPGETQYF. The CDR3, as DNA: TGTGCCAGCAGCTTAGGTCCCGGTGAGACCCAGTACTTC.

The chain combines TRBV20-1 with TRBJ1-2; 11 bases are shared with TRBD1. V dropped 4 bases and J dropped 0; count of bases not matched to a gene: 7. Germline V gene data show CDR1 as DFQATT and CDR2 as SNEGSKA (reference sequence). The CDR3 loop spans 16 amino acids. CDR3 coding DNA: TGCAGTGCTACCCAGATGGGACAGGGGGCTAACTATGGCTACACCTTC. Amino acid sequence: CSATQMGQGANYGYTF.

The chain carries TRBV7-3 and TRBJ2-1, with 9 bases fitting TRBD1. The CDR3 runs to 15 residues. V dropped 5 bases and J dropped 3; count of bases not matched to a gene: 5. Germline loops: CDR1 SGHTA, CDR2 FQGTGA. The CDR3 DNA is TGTGCCAGCAGCCTGGGACAGGGACTCTACAATGAGCAGTTCTTC. Residues: CASSLGQGLYNEQFF.

The chain employs TRBV20-1 and TRBJ2-3; D is uncertain. V lost 7 bases and J lost 6, with 14 bases in between. Germline lookup yields CDR1 DFQATT and CDR2 SNEGSKA (reference sequence). There are 12 residues in the CDR3. CDR3 sequence: CSVPRRLDTQYF. Written as DNA, the CDR3 is TGCAGTGTCCCCCGGCGACTCGATACGCAGTATTTT.

This clonotype appeared a few times. The chain combines TRBV7-2 with TRBJ1-1; no clear D gene. This CDR3 comprises 15 residues. The germline V gene has CDR1 SGHTA and CDR2 FQGNSA. The V end lost 1 base, the J end lost 10 bases, and 19 bases lay between the germline ends. Written as DNA, the CDR3 is TGTGCCAGCAGCTTAGTGGCACAGCCAGGTGAAGGAGCTTTCTTT. This gives the protein CASSLVAQPGEGAFF.

This clonotype was picked up a small number of times. J is TRBJ2-1 and V is TRBV12-3 or TRBV12-4, with D hard to call. V dropped 7 bases and J dropped 2 bases, with 9 bases sitting between them. This CDR3 has 13 amino acids. CDR3 sequence: CASTETPYNEQFF. CDR3 coding DNA: TGTGCCAGCACCGAGACCCCCTACAATGAGCAGTTCTTC.

This clonotype was picked up one time. The J gene is TRBJ2-5, the V gene TRBV5-6; D is ambiguous. This CDR3 is built from 17 residues. V lost 1 base to trimming and J lost 4 bases, with 20 bases between them. Per germline, CDR1 SGHDT and CDR2 YYEEEE. The CDR3 protein is CASSLIQRHLSRETQYF. DNA of the CDR3: TGTGCCAGCAGCTTGATACAGAGACACCTTAGTCGAGAGACCCAGTACTTC.

The sample holds many counts of this clonotype. The rearrangement joins TRBV12-3 or TRBV12-4 to TRBJ1-1; no definite D call. Trimming left V 3 bases short and J 0 bases short, with 5 bases between. The CDR3 spans 13 residues. Written as DNA, the CDR3 is TGTGCCAGCAGTTTTTCCCTGAACACTGAAGCTTTCTTT. Its translation: CASSFSLNTEAFF.

CDR3 bases: TGTGCCAGCAGCCAAATGAGGGAGTCTCGTCACTACGAGCAGTACTTC. Translated, it gives CASSQMRESRHYEQYF. The V call is TRBV3-1, the J call TRBJ2-7, with a weak D call TRBD2 (5 bases). Per germline, CDR1 LGHDT and CDR2 YNNKEL (reference sequence). V was clipped by 2 bases and J by 3 bases, with 17 bases between them. The CDR3 has 16 residues.

This clonotype has a count of ten or more. The rearrangement joins TRBV5-1 to TRBJ2-2; D is unclear. The germline V gene has CDR1 SGHRS and CDR2 YFSETQ. The CDR3 has 14 residues. Trimming removed 1 base from V and 0 bases from J, with 4 bases in between. The CDR3 DNA is TGCGCCAGCAGCTTGAGCGCGAACACCGGGGAGCTGTTTTTT. It codes for CASSLSANTGELFF.

This chain links TRBV6-1 with TRBJ2-7; possible D gene TRBD1, 5 bases. V was clipped by 5 bases and J by 12 bases, with 20 bases between them. From germline, CDR1 is MNHNS and CDR2 SASEGT. CDR3 length: 13 residues. The CDR3 loop reads CASSTLTQGRWYF. CDR3 DNA: TGTGCCAGCAGTACCCTAACCCAGGGCCGATGGTACTTC.

V is TRBV6-5 and J is TRBJ1-5; maybe TRBD1 (6 bases). V gave up 8 bases and J gave up 6 bases, with 17 bases separating them. The CDR3 is 14 residues long. The germline V gene has CDR1 MNHEY and CDR2 SVGAGI. The CDR3 here is CASSTTRGGQPQHF. The CDR3 bases are TGTGCCAGCTCTACGACGAGGGGGGGTCAGCCCCAGCATTTT.

This chain links TRBV2 with TRBJ2-7; D is possibly TRBD1 (6 bases). Germline CDR1 and CDR2: SNHLY and FYNNEI. The length of the CDR3 is 12 residues. The V gene lost 8 bases and the J gene lost 2 bases, with 10 bases spanning the gap. In nucleotides, the CDR3 is TGTGCCAGCGGGGGCCTAACCTACGAGCAGTACGTC. Translating gives CASGGLTYEQYV.

This clonotype was observed many times. V is TRBV12-3 or TRBV12-4 and J is TRBJ2-3; 12 bases match TRBD2. The trim removed 1 base at V and 4 bases at J, leaving 12 bases unmatched. This CDR3 has 19 residues. DNA of the CDR3: TGTGCCAGCAGTTTAGGTCTAGCGGGGGGGCTGATATTCGCAGATACGCAGTATTTT. Translating gives CASSLGLAGGLIFADTQYF.

This clonotype occurred a few times. V usage is TRBV6-5 and J usage is TRBJ2-7; 11 bases agree with TRBD1. CDR1 is MNHEY, CDR2 SVGAGI, per germline. This CDR3 has 17 residues. The V gene end was trimmed by 2 bases and the J gene end by 1 base; junction bases not matched to a gene: 7. The CDR3 bases are TGTGCCAGCAGTTACACCATGGACAGGGGGCCGTCCTACGAGCAGTACTTC. Amino acid sequence: CASSYTMDRGPSYEQYF.